This TCR beta chain comes out of a study of CD8 T cells in ankylosing spondylitis. Study outcomes and limitations: Ankylosing spondylitis blood appeared to be characterized by a TCR beta motif of about 8 highly homologous variants. It was reported that disease-linked clones were significantly enriched in matched ankylosing spondylitis synovial fluid. Past research had described some motif variants in reactive arthritis synovial fluid and blood.

Germline loops: CDR1 SGHAT, CDR2 FQNNGV. The V gene lost 1 base and the J gene lost 3 bases, with 9 bases spanning the gap. The CDR3 length is 15 residues. Concerning this clonotype: Antigen: not known.

Quantitative barcoded 5'-RACE was used to prepare TCR beta libraries. From the 5' RACE reads, TCRdb called clonotypes with MiXCR, one entry per CDR3 protein. This table holds about 450,000 distinct CDR3 sequences, about 24% found once. Sequencing was performed on blood, either unsorted or a sorted T cell fraction (not recorded which). This sequence joins TRBV11-2 and TRBJ2-2, with D perhaps matching TRBD2 (6 bases). The TCR comes from a male donor with ankylosing spondylitis. CDR3 protein: CASSLGRLDTGELFF. The CDR3 DNA reads as TGTGCCAGCAGCTTAGGGAGACTAGACACCGGGGAGCTGTTTTTT.